Below, 20 T cell receptor beta chains from the same sample are listed, as sequenced in a study of blood T cell repertoires in COVID-19. The repertoire was sequenced with immunoSEQ multiplex PCR; TCRdb's copy has only in-frame clones and lacks some. The sample has 140,000 or so clones, 85% seen once. Source material: peripheral blood. The receptors here all came from a human donor with acute or convalescent COVID-19. The donor label of this sample is uncertain.

CDR3 sequence (DNA): TGTGCCAGCAGGGGACAGTTCACTGAAGCTTTCTTT. Its translation is CASRGQFTEAFF. This chain joins TRBV27 and TRBJ1-1; 7 positions match TRBD1. Per the germline V gene, CDR1 is MNHEY and CDR2 is SMNVEV (reference sequence). The CDR3 length is 12 residues. Trimming at V came to 6 bases and at J to 4 bases, leaving 2 bases not matched to a gene.

This clone came up a few times. The rearrangement links TRBV28 to TRBJ2-2; no definite D call. CDR1 is MDHEN, CDR2 SYDVKM, per germline. The germline V and J ends were trimmed by 6 bases and 1 base, with 9 bases remaining between them. The CDR3 sequence is 14 residues long. The CDR3 region is CASRSTVNTGELFF. CDR3 nucleotides: TGTGCCAGCAGATCCACAGTGAACACCGGGGAGCTGTTTTTT.

The chain recombines TRBV28 with TRBJ2-7; weak D call: TRBD1 (6 bases). From germline, CDR1 is MDHEN and CDR2 SYDVKM. The CDR3 contains 14 residues. The ends were cut back, 5 bases at V and 6 bases at J, with 17 bases in the middle. CDR3 residues: CASSPRTDPSEQYV. CDR3 DNA sequence: TGTGCCAGCAGTCCCAGGACAGACCCCTCCGAGCAGTACGTC.

This sequence joins TRBV24-1 and TRBJ2-7; 9 bases agree with TRBD1. Germline CDR1 KGHDR, CDR2 SFDVKD. The ends lost 10 bases at V and 2 bases at J; junction bases unmatched: 8. The CDR3 is 14 amino acids. CDR3 nucleotide sequence: TGTGCCACAGCAACAGGGGGCGCGCCCTACGAGCAGTACTTC. Its translation: CATATGGAPYEQYF.

About this clone: The same CDR3 arises from other DNA sequences in this sample as well. The chain recombines TRBV7-2 with TRBJ1-1; D might be TRBD1 (6 bases). CDR1 and CDR2 (germline): SGHTA, FQGNSA. The V end lost 3 bases, the J end lost 3 bases, and 8 bases lay between the germline ends. The length of the CDR3 is 13 residues. The CDR3 region is CASSLAGDTEAFF. The CDR3 nucleotides are TGTGCCAGCAGCTTGGCAGGGGACACTGAAGCTTTCTTT.

The V call is TRBV7-3, the J call TRBJ2-1; 16 nucleotides match TRBD2. V shed 4 bases, J shed 9 bases, and the junction held 6 bases outside the gene matches. The germline gives CDR1 SGHTA, CDR2 FQGTGA. The CDR3 consists of 16 residues. The CDR3 DNA reads TGTGCCAGCAGCTACCAGGGACTAGCGGGAGGGGGTGAGCAGTTCTTC. Protein: CASSYQGLAGGGEQFF.

J is TRBJ2-2 and V is TRBV7-3, with TRBD1 matching over 7 bases. This CDR3 has 17 amino acids. The V and J ends lost 2 bases and 2 bases, in that order; junction bases with no gene match: 8. In germline, CDR1 is SGHTA, CDR2 FQGTGA. The CDR3, as DNA: TGTGCCAGCAGCTTAGACAGGGTCAGCGAAAACACCGGGGAGCTGTTTTTT. As protein: CASSLDRVSENTGELFF.

The rearrangement links TRBV28 to TRBJ1-6, with D tentatively TRBD1 (5 bases). The length of the CDR3 is 17 residues. With 4 bases removed from V and 0 bases from J, the gap between germline ends came to 13 bases. The germline gives CDR1 MDHEN, CDR2 SYDVKM. Written as DNA, the CDR3 is TGTGCCAGCAGTTACTCAGGGCTCAGCTCCTATAATTCACCCCTCCACTTT. Translated: CASSYSGLSSYNSPLHF.

The chain joins TRBV18 to TRBJ2-3, with a weak D call TRBD2 (6 bases). V gave up 3 bases and J gave up 6 bases, with 13 bases separating them. CDR1 and CDR2 from the germline V gene are KGHSH and LQKENI. The CDR3 runs to 14 residues. CDR3 sequence reads: CASSPGLSKDTQYF. CDR3 bases: TGTGCCAGCTCACCGGGACTGTCTAAGGATACGCAGTATTTT.

This sequence joins TRBV27 and TRBJ1-2; D is perhaps TRBD1 (6 bases). The CDR3 length is 13 residues. Germline assignment: CDR1 MNHEY and CDR2 SMNVEV (reference sequence). Trimming cost V 8 bases and J 2 bases, with 12 bases left between them. DNA of the CDR3: TGTGCCAGCGGACAGACAGAGAACTATGGCTACACCTTC. This translates into CASGQTENYGYTF.

J is TRBJ1-6 and V is TRBV28, with D uncertain. Trimming cost V 6 bases and J 7 bases, with 28 bases left between them. From germline, CDR1 is MDHEN and CDR2 SYDVKM. The CDR3 totals 19 residues. The CDR3 coding sequence is TGTGCCAGCAGCCTACCTCCGGTACAGAGCCTGTTTAGGAATTCACCCCTCCACTTT. It translates to CASSLPPVQSLFRNSPLHF.

The chain is built from TRBV27 and TRBJ2-2; TRBD2 agrees at 10 bases. The CDR3 is 14 amino acids. V was pared by 3 bases and J by 5 bases, with 0 bases of the junction left unmatched. Looked up from germline, CDR1 is MNHEY and CDR2 is SMNVEV (reference sequence). This CDR3 is CASSLGLATGELFF. Here the CDR3 DNA reads TGTGCCAGCAGTTTGGGACTAGCGACCGGGGAGCTGTTTTTT.

As to this clone: Other DNA sequences in the sample encode the same CDR3. This chain links TRBV28 with TRBJ2-3, with 8 bases lining up with TRBD1. Trimming at V came to 5 bases and at J to 9 bases, leaving 4 bases not matched to a gene. CDR1 MDHEN and CDR2 SYDVKM come from the germline V gene. The CDR3 extends over 12 amino acids. The CDR3 region has the DNA TGTGCCAGCAGTCCGGACAGGGCGACGCAGTATTTT. It yields the protein CASSPDRATQYF.

The chain joins TRBV6-2 or TRBV6-3 to TRBJ2-7; tentative D call: TRBD2 (7 bases). This CDR3 comprises 14 residues. Germline V lookup: CDR1 MNHEY, CDR2 SVGEGT. The V gene lost 6 bases and the J gene lost 6 bases, with 18 bases spanning the gap. Written as DNA, the CDR3 is TGTGCCAGCAGCCCCCCCGGGGGGCCCTCCGAGCAGTACGTC. This sequence encodes CASSPPGGPSEQYV.

This chain uses TRBV5-1 with TRBJ1-2, with D possibly TRBD1 on 5 matching bases. In germline, CDR1 is SGHRS, CDR2 YFSETQ. The CDR3 consists of 14 residues. V lost 5 bases, J lost 3 bases, and 14 bases lay in between. CDR3 DNA: TGCGCCAGCAGGCCTAGGACAAATGACTATGGCTACACCTTC. This codes for CASRPRTNDYGYTF.

This clone appeared a few times. The chain is built from TRBV5-5 and TRBJ1-5; D is uncertain. The length of the CDR3 is 13 residues. Trimming shortened V by 5 bases and J by 4 bases, and 10 bases separated the two germline ends. Germline CDR1 reads SGHKS; CDR2 reads YYEKEE (reference sequence). DNA for the CDR3: TGTGCCAGCAGTTCGGACTGGAATCAGCCCCAGCATTTT. Translation gives CASSSDWNQPQHF.

The chain couples TRBV2 to TRBJ2-7, with TRBD1 identical over 7 bases. The V segment lost 8 bases and the J segment 3 bases; nucleotides outside the gene matches: 13. There are 15 residues in the CDR3. The germline V gene has CDR1 SNHLY and CDR2 FYNNEI. CDR3 region: CASRGGQARIYEQYV. In nucleotides, the CDR3 is TGTGCCAGCCGGGGTGGACAGGCTCGGATCTACGAGCAGTACGTC.

This clone was seen a few times. V gene TRBV30 combines with J gene TRBJ1-2; D is perhaps TRBD1 (5 bases). V lost 0 bases to trimming and J lost 3 bases, with 11 bases between them. CDR3 size: 14 residues. The germline V gene encodes CDR1 GTSNPN and CDR2 SVGIG (reference sequence). CDR3 nucleotides: TGTGCCTGGAGTGTGGGCAGGGCTGACTATGGCTACACCTTC. Its translation: CAWSVGRADYGYTF.

V and J are TRBV2 and TRBJ1-4; 7 nucleotides agree with TRBD1. CDR3 length: 15 residues. The V segment lost 5 bases and the J segment 6 bases; nucleotides outside the gene matches: 9. Germline-derived CDR1 and CDR2 are SNHLY and FYNNEI. In DNA, the CDR3 is TGTGCCAGCAGTCCCTCAGGGGGAGACTATGAAAAACTGTTTTTT. Encoded protein: CASSPSGGDYEKLFF.

This sequence joins TRBV5-1 and TRBJ2-2; the D gene is possibly TRBD1 (6 bases). The CDR3 runs 15 residues. Trimming stripped 0 bases from V and 6 bases from J, with 12 bases between. Germline CDR1 is SGHRS and CDR2 is YFSETQ. The CDR3 DNA sequence: TGCGCCAGCAGCTTGGCACAGGGCAACTCCGGGGAGCTGTTTTTT. Translating it yields CASSLAQGNSGELFF.